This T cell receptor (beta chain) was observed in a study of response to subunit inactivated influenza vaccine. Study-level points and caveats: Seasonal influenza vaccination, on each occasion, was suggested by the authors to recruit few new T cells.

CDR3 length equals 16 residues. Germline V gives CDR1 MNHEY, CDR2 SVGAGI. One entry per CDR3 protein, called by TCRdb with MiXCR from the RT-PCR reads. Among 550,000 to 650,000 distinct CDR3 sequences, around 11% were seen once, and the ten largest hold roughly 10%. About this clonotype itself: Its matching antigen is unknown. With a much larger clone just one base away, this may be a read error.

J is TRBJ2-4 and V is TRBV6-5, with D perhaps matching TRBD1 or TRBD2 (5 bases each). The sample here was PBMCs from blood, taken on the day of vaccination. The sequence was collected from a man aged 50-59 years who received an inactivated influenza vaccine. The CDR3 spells CSSSFEVGAAKNIQYF. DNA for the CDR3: TGTTCCAGCAGTTTTGAGGTCGGGGCGGCCAAAAACATTCAGTACTTC.